One and the same sample provided the 24 T cell receptor beta chains below, sequenced in a study of blood T cell repertoires in COVID-19. Assay used: immunoSEQ multiplex PCR; TCRdb lists only in-frame clones, some missing. Seen here are approximately 440,000 clones, 87% observed once, and the top ten hold 0.7%. Sequenced: PBMCs or T cells enriched from blood (not recorded which). The source of these receptors is a woman between 18 and 30 years old who had recovered from COVID-19.

This clone showed up just a few times. The gene calls are TRBV2 and TRBJ1-2; D perhaps matches TRBD1 (5 bases). CDR1 SNHLY and CDR2 FYNNEI come from the germline V gene. The CDR3 loop spans 14 amino acids. The V end was cut by 6 bases, the J end by 8 bases, with 19 bases between. This chain's CDR3 is CASRAPGAGKGYTF. CDR3 bases: TGTGCCAGCAGGGCCCCTGGGGCCGGAAAGGGCTACACCTTC.

With regard to this clone: Other DNA sequences within the sample encode an identical CDR3. The chain carries TRBV9 and TRBJ2-6; TRBD1 is a possible D gene (6 bases). Germline V gene sequence: CDR1 SGDLS, CDR2 YYNGEE. Trimming took 5 bases from V and 4 from J, leaving 13 bases between them. The CDR3 has 15 amino acids. The CDR3 sequence is CASSSSGAGANVLTF. In DNA, the CDR3 is TGTGCCAGCAGTTCATCAGGGGCCGGGGCCAACGTCCTGACTTTC.

V is TRBV5-1 and J is TRBJ2-1, with D unresolved. CDR1 and CDR2 from the germline V gene are SGHRS and YFSETQ. The CDR3 has 13 amino acids. V was clipped by 0 bases and J by 4 bases, with 5 bases between them. Written as DNA, the CDR3 is TGCGCCAGCAGCTTGGGGCCATACAATGAGCAGTTCTTC. Protein product: CASSLGPYNEQFF.

CDR3 protein: CASRRQTLYVNTEAFF. The CDR3 nucleotides read TGCGCCAGCAGGCGACAGACTCTCTATGTGAACACTGAAGCTTTCTTT. This chain connects TRBV5-1 to TRBJ1-1; TRBD1 is a possible D gene (5 bases). This CDR3 comprises 16 residues. Trimming pared 5 bases from V and 0 bases from J, leaving 17 bases between. The germline V gene has CDR1 SGHRS and CDR2 YFSETQ.

J is TRBJ1-2 and V is TRBV7-9; D is undetermined. Germline CDR1 reads SEHNR; CDR2 reads FQNEAQ (reference sequence). Trimming removed 4 bases from V and 5 bases from J, with 11 bases in between. The length of the CDR3 is 13 residues. This chain's CDR3 is CASSSSDTYGYTF. The CDR3 DNA sequence: TGTGCCAGCAGCTCCTCCGATACATATGGCTACACCTTC.

The chain links TRBV28 to TRBJ1-2; D remains unclear. Looked up from germline, CDR1 is MDHEN and CDR2 is SYDVKM. Trimming took off 5 bases at V and 1 base at J, with 23 bases between the two ends. The CDR3 extends over 18 amino acids. The CDR3 spells CASSPYGGGLRNNYGYTF. For the CDR3, the DNA is TGTGCCAGCAGTCCGTATGGAGGAGGGCTACGAAATAACTATGGCTACACCTTC.

This clone has just a few counts. This rearrangement joins TRBV7-9 to TRBJ1-4, with D possibly TRBD1 on 5 matching bases. This CDR3 is built from 12 residues. Trimming pared 7 bases from V and 8 bases from J, leaving 11 bases between. Germline lookup yields CDR1 SEHNR and CDR2 FQNEAQ (reference sequence). CDR3 bases: TGTGCCAGCACCTTGGAGGGGGAAAAACTGTTTTTT. Amino acid sequence: CASTLEGEKLFF.

The chain employs TRBV24-1 and TRBJ1-2; 9 nucleotides agree with TRBD1. The length of the CDR3 is 15 residues. Germline-derived CDR1 and CDR2 are KGHDR and SFDVKD. The V gene end was trimmed by 7 bases and the J gene end by 11 bases; junction bases not matched to a gene: 16. CDR3 in amino acids: CATRSSTETGGRYTF. The CDR3 region has the DNA TGTGCCACCAGATCTTCCACAGAGACAGGGGGACGATACACCTTC.

The chain is built from TRBV7-9 and TRBJ1-1, with D possibly matching TRBD1 (5 bases). Deletions cut 1 base from V and 6 bases from J, with 15 bases between. The CDR3 runs 15 residues. Germline V gives CDR1 SEHNR, CDR2 FQNEAQ (reference sequence). The CDR3 region has the DNA TGTGCCAGCAGCTTAGAGGCAGGGATTCGCCCTGAAGCTTTCTTT. This translates into CASSLEAGIRPEAFF.

The genes are TRBV18 and TRBJ1-3, with D maybe TRBD1 (5 bases). CDR3 length equals 15 residues. Germline V lookup: CDR1 KGHSH, CDR2 LQKENI. Trimming removed 3 bases at V and 0 bases at J, with 9 bases between. In DNA, the CDR3 is TGTGCCAGCTCACCCCGGGGGGGCTCTGGAAACACCATATATTTT. As protein: CASSPRGGSGNTIYF.

This chain joins TRBV4-1 and TRBJ2-7; 8 bases fit TRBD2. CDR1 and CDR2 from the germline V gene are MGHRA and YSYEKL. The CDR3 loop spans 17 amino acids. Trimming took 4 bases from V and 0 from J; bases not matched to a gene: 11. The CDR3 loop is CASSLLPGRGDSYEQYF. CDR3 in DNA: TGCGCCAGCAGCCTCCTCCCGGGGCGGGGGGACTCCTACGAGCAGTACTTC.

V gene TRBV19 combines with J gene TRBJ1-2; 7 positions match TRBD1. Looked up from germline, CDR1 is LNHDA and CDR2 is SQIVND (reference sequence). Trimming cost V 7 bases and J 8 bases; bases outside gene matches: 7. The CDR3 is 12 amino acids. The CDR3 sequence: CASTRQGDGYTF. CDR3 coding DNA: TGTGCCAGTACACGACAGGGAGACGGCTACACCTTC.

The rearrangement uses TRBV4-1 and TRBJ1-6; D remains ambiguous. V dropped 4 bases and J dropped 4 bases, with 17 bases sitting between them. This CDR3 has 17 residues. The germline gives CDR1 MGHRA, CDR2 YSYEKL. As DNA, the CDR3 is TGCGCCAGCAGCCCCCGTGGAGAGGGTTCTTATAATTCACCCCTCCACTTT. Protein sequence: CASSPRGEGSYNSPLHF.

This clone came up once. The chain couples TRBV14 to TRBJ1-6; D not resolved. Trimming pared 0 bases from V and 7 bases from J, leaving 10 bases between. The germline gives CDR1 SGHDN, CDR2 FVKESK. The CDR3 spans 15 residues. The CDR3 DNA follows: TGTGCCAGCAGCCAAGAGCGATTAGAAAATTCACCCCTCCACTTT. Its protein product is CASSQERLENSPLHF.

The chain combines TRBV3-1 (or the pseudogene TRBV3-2) with TRBJ1-6, with D hard to call. The CDR3 is made up of 12 amino acids. The germline V gene encodes CDR1 LGHDT and CDR2 YNNKEL (reference sequence). The germline V and J ends were trimmed by 8 bases and 7 bases, with 9 bases remaining between them. The CDR3 region has the DNA TGTGCCAGCTCTACACAGAATTCACCCCTCCACTTT. Translated, it gives CASSTQNSPLHF.

This clone was seen once. Distinct nucleotide sequences in the sample also encode this CDR3. CDR3 residues: CAWSVQGNSPLHF. The CDR3 DNA is TGTGCCTGGAGTGTACAGGGTAATTCACCCCTCCACTTT. The genes are TRBV30 and TRBJ1-6, with D possibly matching TRBD1 (6 bases). The V end lost 0 bases, the J end lost 6 bases, and 6 bases lay between the germline ends. This CDR3 has 13 amino acids. CDR1 is GTSNPN, CDR2 SVGIG, per germline (reference sequence). The variable domain in full, completed from reference TRBV30 and TRBJ1-6, reads SQTIHQWPATLVQPVGSPLSLECTVEGTSNPNLYWYRQAAGRGLQLLFYSVGIGQISSEVPQNLSASRPQDRQFILSSKKLLLSDSGFYLCAWSVQGNSPLHFGNGTRLTVT.

The CDR3 loop is CASSLEGQGGLYTQYF. CDR3 nucleotides: TGCGCCAGCAGCTTGGAAGGACAGGGAGGGTTGTATACGCAGTATTTT. V and J are TRBV5-1 and TRBJ2-3; tentatively, D is TRBD1 (8 bases). V was trimmed by 0 bases and J by 7 bases, leaving 18 bases between them. This CDR3 spans 16 amino acids. Germline assignment: CDR1 SGHRS and CDR2 YFSETQ.

This clone was observed a few times. The chain uses TRBV7-2 and TRBJ1-3; a weak D match, TRBD1 (5 bases). Trimming cost V 5 bases and J 0 bases, with 14 bases left between them. CDR1 SGHTA and CDR2 FQGNSA come from the germline V gene. The CDR3 contains 16 residues. The CDR3 DNA reads TGTGCCAGCAGCCACCCCAGGGATCCCTCTGGAAACACCATATATTTT. Protein product: CASSHPRDPSGNTIYF.

J is TRBJ1-4 and V is TRBV6-5; 7 positions agree with TRBD1. The CDR3 is 13 amino acids. Germline V CDR1 and CDR2: MNHEY, SVGAGI. The V gene end was trimmed by 6 bases and the J gene end by 7 bases; junction bases not matched to a gene: 5. The CDR3 loop is CASRRGLGEKLFF. In nucleotides, the CDR3 is TGTGCCAGCAGGAGGGGGCTGGGTGAAAAACTGTTTTTT.

In this sample, this clone turned up a few times. The rearrangement uses TRBV19 and TRBJ1-1; D remains unclear. Deletions cut 6 bases from V and 2 bases from J, with 13 bases between. The CDR3 totals 14 residues. Germline V gene lookup returns CDR1 LNHDA and CDR2 SQIVND (reference sequence). The CDR3 here is CASRWRWENTEAFF. CDR3 DNA: TGTGCCAGTAGGTGGAGGTGGGAAAACACTGAAGCTTTCTTT.

This clone has more than one count but fewer than ten. The chain is built from TRBV19 and TRBJ2-7; 8 positions match TRBD1. Germline-derived CDR1 and CDR2 are LNHDA and SQIVND (reference sequence). Losses at the gene ends were 3 bases for V and 6 bases for J; bases not matched to a gene: 7. This CDR3 spans 14 amino acids. This chain's CDR3 is CASSIHQGAGEQYF. DNA of the CDR3: TGTGCCAGTAGTATTCACCAGGGGGCAGGCGAGCAGTACTTC.

The J gene is TRBJ2-7, the V gene TRBV24-1; D might be TRBD1 (6 bases). Trimming pared 4 bases from V and 5 bases from J, leaving 17 bases between. This CDR3 comprises 15 residues. The germline gives CDR1 KGHDR, CDR2 SFDVKD. For the CDR3, the DNA is TGTGCCACCAGTGACACAGGGACCCCTGGGAACGAGCAGTACTTC. Amino acids: CATSDTGTPGNEQYF.

The chain carries TRBV4-2 and TRBJ2-3; possible D gene TRBD2, 6 bases. CDR3 length: 17 residues. Trimming took 0 bases from V and 2 from J, leaving 15 bases between them. The germline gives CDR1 LGHNA, CDR2 YNFKEQ. In DNA, the CDR3 is TGTGCCAGCAGCCAAGAATCTAGGCGGGACTTCACAGATACGCAGTATTTT. This translates into CASSQESRRDFTDTQYF.

The chain joins TRBV2 to TRBJ2-3; 9 nucleotides align to TRBD2. Per germline, CDR1 SNHLY and CDR2 FYNNEI. The V segment lost 5 bases and the J segment 3 bases; nucleotides outside the gene matches: 9. This CDR3 region has 16 residues. CDR3 nucleotide sequence: TGTGCCAGCAGTCGCTCGACTGCGGGGGGGACAGATACGCAGTATTTT. Translating gives CASSRSTAGGTDTQYF. Full variable domain (outside the CDR3, taken from reference TRBV2 and TRBJ2-3): EPEVTQTPSHQVTQMGQEVILRCVPISNHLYFYWYRQILGQKVEFLVSFYNNEISEKSEIFDDQFSVERPDGSNFTLKIRSTKLEDSAMYFCASSRSTAGGTDTQYFGPGTRLTVL.